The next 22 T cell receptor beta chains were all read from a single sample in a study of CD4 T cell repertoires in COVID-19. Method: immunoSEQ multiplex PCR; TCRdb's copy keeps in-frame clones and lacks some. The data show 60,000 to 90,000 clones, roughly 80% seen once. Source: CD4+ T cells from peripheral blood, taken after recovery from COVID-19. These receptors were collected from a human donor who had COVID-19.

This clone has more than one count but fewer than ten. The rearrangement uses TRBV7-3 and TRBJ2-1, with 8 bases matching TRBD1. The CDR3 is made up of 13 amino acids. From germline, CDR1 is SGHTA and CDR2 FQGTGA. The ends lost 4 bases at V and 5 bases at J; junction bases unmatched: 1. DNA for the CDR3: TGTGCCAGCAGCTCGACAGGGGACAATGAGCAGTTCTTC. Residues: CASSSTGDNEQFF.

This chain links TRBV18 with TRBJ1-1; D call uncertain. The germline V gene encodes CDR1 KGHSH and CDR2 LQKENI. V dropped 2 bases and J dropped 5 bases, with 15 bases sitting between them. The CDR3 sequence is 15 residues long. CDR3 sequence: CASSPGVFGRTEAFF. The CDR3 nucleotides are TGTGCCAGCTCACCAGGGGTTTTTGGAAGGACTGAAGCTTTCTTT. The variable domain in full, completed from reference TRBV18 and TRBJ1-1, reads NAGVMQNPRHLVRRRGQEARLRCSPMKGHSHVYWYRQLPEEGLKFMVYLQKENIIDESGMPKERFSAEFPKEGPSILRIQQVVRGDSAAYFCASSPGVFGRTEAFFGQGTRLTVV.

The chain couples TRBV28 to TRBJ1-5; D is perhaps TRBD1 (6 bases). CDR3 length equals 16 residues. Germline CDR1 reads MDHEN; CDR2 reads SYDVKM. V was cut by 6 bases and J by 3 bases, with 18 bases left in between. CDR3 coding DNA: TGTGCCAGCAGAATAACTTCAGGGGAAGCCAATCAGCCCCAGCATTTT. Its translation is CASRITSGEANQPQHF.

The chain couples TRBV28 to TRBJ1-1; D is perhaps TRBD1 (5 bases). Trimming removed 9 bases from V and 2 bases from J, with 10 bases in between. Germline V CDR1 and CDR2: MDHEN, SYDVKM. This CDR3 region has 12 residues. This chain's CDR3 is CASRTPNTEAFF. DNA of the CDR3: TGTGCCAGTCGGACACCTAACACTGAAGCTTTCTTT.

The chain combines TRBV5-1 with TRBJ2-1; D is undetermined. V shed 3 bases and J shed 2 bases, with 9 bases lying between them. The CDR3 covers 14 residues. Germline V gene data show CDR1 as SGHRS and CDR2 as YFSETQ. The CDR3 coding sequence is TGCGCCAGCAGCTCCCCTGGGACCTACAATGAGCAGTTCTTC. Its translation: CASSSPGTYNEQFF.

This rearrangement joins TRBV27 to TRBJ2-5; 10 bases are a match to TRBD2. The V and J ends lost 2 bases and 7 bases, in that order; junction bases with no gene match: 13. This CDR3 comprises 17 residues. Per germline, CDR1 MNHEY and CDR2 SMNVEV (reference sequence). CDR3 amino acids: CASSLKSSGRSPSTQYF. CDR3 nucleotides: TGTGCCAGCAGTTTAAAATCTAGCGGGAGATCCCCCTCGACCCAGTACTTC.

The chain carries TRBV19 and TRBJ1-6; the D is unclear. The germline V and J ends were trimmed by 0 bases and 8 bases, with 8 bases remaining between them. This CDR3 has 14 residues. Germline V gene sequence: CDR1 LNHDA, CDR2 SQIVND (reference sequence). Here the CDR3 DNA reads TGTGCCAGTAGTATAGACGGTCGCGATTCACCCCTCCACTTT. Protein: CASSIDGRDSPLHF. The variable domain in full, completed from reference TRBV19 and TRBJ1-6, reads DGGITQSPKYLFRKEGQNVTLSCEQNLNHDAMYWYRQDPGQGLRLIYYSQIVNDFQKGDIAEGYSVSREKKESFPLTVTSAQKNPTAFYLCASSIDGRDSPLHFGNGTRLTVT.

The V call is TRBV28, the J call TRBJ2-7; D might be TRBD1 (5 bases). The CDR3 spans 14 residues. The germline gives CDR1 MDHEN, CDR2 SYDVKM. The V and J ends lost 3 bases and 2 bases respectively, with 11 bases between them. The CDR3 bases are TGTGCCAGCAGTTTTCCCAGGGTTCCCTACGAGCAGTACTTC. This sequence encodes CASSFPRVPYEQYF.

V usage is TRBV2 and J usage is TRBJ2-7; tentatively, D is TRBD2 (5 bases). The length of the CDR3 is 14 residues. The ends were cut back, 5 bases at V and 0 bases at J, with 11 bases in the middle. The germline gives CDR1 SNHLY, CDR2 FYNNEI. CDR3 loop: CASSLMGDSYEQYF. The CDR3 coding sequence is TGTGCCAGCAGTCTTATGGGAGACTCCTACGAGCAGTACTTC.

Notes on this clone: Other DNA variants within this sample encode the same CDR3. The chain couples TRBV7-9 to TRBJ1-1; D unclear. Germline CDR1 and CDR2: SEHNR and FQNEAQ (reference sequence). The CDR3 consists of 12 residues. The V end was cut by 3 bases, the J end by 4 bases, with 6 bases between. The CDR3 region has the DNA TGTGCCAGCAGCTTGCGGACCACTGAAGCTTTCTTT. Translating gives CASSLRTTEAFF.

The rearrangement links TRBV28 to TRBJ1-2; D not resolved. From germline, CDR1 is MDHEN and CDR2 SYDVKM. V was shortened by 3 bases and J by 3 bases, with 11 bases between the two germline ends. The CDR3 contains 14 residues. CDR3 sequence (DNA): TGTGCCAGCAGTTTGATGGTCGGTTACTATGGCTACACCTTC. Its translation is CASSLMVGYYGYTF.

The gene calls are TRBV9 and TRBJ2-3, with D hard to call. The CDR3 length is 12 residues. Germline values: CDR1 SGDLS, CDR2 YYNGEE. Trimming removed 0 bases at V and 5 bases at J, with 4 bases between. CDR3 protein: CASSVGEDTQYF. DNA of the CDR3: TGTGCCAGCAGCGTAGGGGAAGATACGCAGTATTTT.

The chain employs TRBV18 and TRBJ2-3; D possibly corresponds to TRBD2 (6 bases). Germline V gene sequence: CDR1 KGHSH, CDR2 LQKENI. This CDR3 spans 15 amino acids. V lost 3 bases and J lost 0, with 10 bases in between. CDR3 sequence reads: CASSPAGPSTDTQYF. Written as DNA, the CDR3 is TGTGCCAGCTCACCTGCGGGGCCTAGCACAGATACGCAGTATTTT.

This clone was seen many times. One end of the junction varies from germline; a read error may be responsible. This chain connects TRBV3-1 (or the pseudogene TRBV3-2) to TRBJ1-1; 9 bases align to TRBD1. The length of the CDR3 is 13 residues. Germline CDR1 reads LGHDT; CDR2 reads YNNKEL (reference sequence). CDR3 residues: CASSRQRDRDPEF. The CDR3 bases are TGTGCCAGCAGCCGACAAAGGGACAGGGATCCCGAATTT.

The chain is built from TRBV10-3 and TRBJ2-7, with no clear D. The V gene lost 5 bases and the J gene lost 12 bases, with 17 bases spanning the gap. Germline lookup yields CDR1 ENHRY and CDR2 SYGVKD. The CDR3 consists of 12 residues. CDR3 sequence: CAISPSLKDRYF. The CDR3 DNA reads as TGTGCCATCAGTCCCAGCCTCAAGGACCGGTACTTC.

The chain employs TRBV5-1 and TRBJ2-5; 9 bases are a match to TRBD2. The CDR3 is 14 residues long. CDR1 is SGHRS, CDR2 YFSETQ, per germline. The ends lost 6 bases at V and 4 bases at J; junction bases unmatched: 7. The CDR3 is CASTSGGRGETQYF. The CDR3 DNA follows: TGCGCCAGCACCTCGGGCGGGAGGGGAGAGACCCAGTACTTC.

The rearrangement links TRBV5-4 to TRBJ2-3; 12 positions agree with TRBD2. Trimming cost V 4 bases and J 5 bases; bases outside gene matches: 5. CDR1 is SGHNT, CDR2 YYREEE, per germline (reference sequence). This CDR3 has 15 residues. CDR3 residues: CASSLGLAGQDTQYF. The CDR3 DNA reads TGTGCCAGCAGCCTGGGACTAGCGGGCCAAGATACGCAGTATTTT.

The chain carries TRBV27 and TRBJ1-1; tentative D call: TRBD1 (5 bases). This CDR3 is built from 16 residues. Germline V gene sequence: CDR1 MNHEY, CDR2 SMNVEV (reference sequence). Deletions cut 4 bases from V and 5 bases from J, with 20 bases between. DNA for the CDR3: TGTGCCAGCAGTTCATACCCCACCTGGCAGGGAACTGAAGCTTTCTTT. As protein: CASSSYPTWQGTEAFF.

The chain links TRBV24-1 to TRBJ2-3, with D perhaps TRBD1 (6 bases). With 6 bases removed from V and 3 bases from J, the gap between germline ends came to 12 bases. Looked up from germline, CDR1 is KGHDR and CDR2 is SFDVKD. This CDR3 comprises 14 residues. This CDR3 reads CATSPGQFTDTQYF. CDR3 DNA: TGTGCCACCAGTCCGGGACAATTTACAGATACGCAGTATTTT.

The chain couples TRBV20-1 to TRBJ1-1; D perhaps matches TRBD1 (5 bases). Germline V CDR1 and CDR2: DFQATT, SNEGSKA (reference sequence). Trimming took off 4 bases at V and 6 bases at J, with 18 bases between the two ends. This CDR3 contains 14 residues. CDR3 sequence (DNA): TGCAGTGCTAATGAGCGGGGCCGTGGCGCTGAAGCTTTCTTT. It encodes CSANERGRGAEAFF.

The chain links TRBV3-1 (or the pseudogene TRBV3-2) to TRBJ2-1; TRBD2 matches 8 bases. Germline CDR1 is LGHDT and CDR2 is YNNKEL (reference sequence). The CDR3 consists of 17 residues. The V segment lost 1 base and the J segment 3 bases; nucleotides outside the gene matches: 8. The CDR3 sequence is CASSQGSAGGFYNEQFF. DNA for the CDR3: TGTGCCAGCAGCCAAGGGTCGGCGGGGGGTTTCTACAATGAGCAGTTCTTC.

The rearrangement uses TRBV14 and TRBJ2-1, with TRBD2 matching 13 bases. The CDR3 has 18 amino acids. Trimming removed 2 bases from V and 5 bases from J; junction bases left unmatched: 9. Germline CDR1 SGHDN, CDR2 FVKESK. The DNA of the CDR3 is TGTGCCAGCAGCCAATGGCCGGGACTAGCGGGAAACCACAATGAGCAGTTCTTC. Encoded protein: CASSQWPGLAGNHNEQFF.